These 18 T cell receptor beta chains were all obtained from the same sample, sequenced in a study of cytomegalovirus exposure and HLA in healthy donors. This PCR relied on a set of 60 Vbeta primers and 13 Jbeta primers. Sequencing was performed with immunoSEQ multiplex PCR; in TCRdb, only in-frame clones are kept and a portion is missing. The sample yields under 150,000 clones, around 85% seen once. Sequenced material: PBMCs. These receptors were taken from a boy younger than 18 in good health and CMV-seronegative.

The chain carries TRBV4-1 and TRBJ1-6; TRBD1 matches 7 bases. Germline assignment: CDR1 MGHRA and CDR2 YSYEKL. This CDR3 contains 14 residues. V dropped 8 bases and J dropped 7; count of bases not matched to a gene: 8. The CDR3 loop reads CASATTGENSPLHF. DNA for the CDR3: TGCGCCAGCGCTACTACAGGGGAGAATTCACCCCTCCACTTT.

The chain employs TRBV19 and TRBJ2-7, with 8 positions matching TRBD1. In germline, CDR1 is LNHDA, CDR2 SQIVND (reference sequence). Trimming cost V 5 bases and J 4 bases; bases outside gene matches: 7. The CDR3 is made up of 14 amino acids. CDR3 DNA: TGTGCCAGTAGTCTTCCAGGGGGCGGGTACGAGCAGTACTTC. Translating gives CASSLPGGGYEQYF.

This chain joins TRBV5-6 and TRBJ1-1; tentative D call: TRBD1 (6 bases). This CDR3 comprises 16 residues. Deletions cut 0 bases from V and 1 base from J, with 13 bases between. CDR1 is SGHDT, CDR2 YYEEEE, per germline. For the CDR3, the DNA is TGTGCCAGCAGCTTGGTGGGACAACCTGCGAACACTGAAGCTTTCTTT. As protein: CASSLVGQPANTEAFF.

This chain links TRBV7-3 with TRBJ2-1, with a possible D match to TRBD2 (5 bases). Trimming removed 1 base from V and 7 bases from J, with 11 bases in between. Germline V lookup: CDR1 SGHTA, CDR2 FQGTGA. CDR3 length: 14 residues. The CDR3 DNA is TGTGCCAGCAGCTTAATTACGCGCGGGAATGAGCAGTTCTTC. Its translation is CASSLITRGNEQFF.

This sequence joins TRBV5-6 and TRBJ1-1; 8 bases map to TRBD1. J gave up 4 bases and V 4 bases, and 9 bases lay outside the gene matches. This CDR3 is built from 15 residues. From germline, CDR1 is SGHDT and CDR2 YYEEEE. The CDR3 loop reads CASSLRQGRSTEAFF. The DNA for the CDR3 is TGTGCCAGCAGCCTCCGACAGGGGCGTAGCACTGAAGCTTTCTTT.

The chain couples TRBV7-3 to TRBJ2-2, with 9 bases aligning to TRBD2. Trimming cost V 0 bases and J 3 bases; bases outside gene matches: 5. Germline V lookup: CDR1 SGHTA, CDR2 FQGTGA. There are 17 residues in the CDR3. CDR3 bases: TGTGCCAGCAGCTTAACGTCGCGGGGGGGCGACACCGGGGAGCTGTTTTTT. Its protein product is CASSLTSRGGDTGELFF.

The chain couples TRBV9 to TRBJ2-7, with 7 bases lining up with TRBD1. The J segment lost 2 bases and the V segment lost 0 bases, leaving 8 bases of the junction unmatched. There are 16 residues in the CDR3. Germline CDR1 SGDLS, CDR2 YYNGEE. CDR3 bases: TGTGCCAGCAGCGTAGAGGGGGCGGGTTCTCCCTACGAGCAGTACTTC. Translation gives CASSVEGAGSPYEQYF.

Only a few counts were recorded for this clone. The V gene is TRBV27, the J gene TRBJ2-7, with D tentatively TRBD1 (6 bases). Trimming took off 5 bases at V and 1 base at J, with 12 bases between the two ends. The germline CDR1 and CDR2 sequences are MNHEY and SMNVEV (reference sequence). The CDR3 contains 14 residues. CDR3: CASSKLGGSYEQYF. The CDR3 DNA reads as TGTGCCAGCAGTAAACTAGGGGGATCCTACGAGCAGTACTTC.

The chain uses TRBV7-7 and TRBJ2-2; D remains ambiguous. The CDR3 spans 14 residues. V lost 2 bases and J lost 1, with 5 bases in between. CDR1 is SSHAT and CDR2 is FNYEAQ in the germline V gene (reference sequence). The CDR3 coding sequence is TGTGCCAGCAGCTTAACGGGGAACACCGGGGAGCTGTTTTTT. It codes for CASSLTGNTGELFF.

The rearrangement joins TRBV29-1 to TRBJ2-1, with D hard to call. This CDR3 contains 12 residues. V was cut by 3 bases and J by 5 bases, with 8 bases left in between. CDR1 SQVTM and CDR2 ANQGSEA come from the germline V gene. This CDR3 reads CSVERIDNEQFF. The CDR3 DNA follows: TGCAGCGTTGAGAGAATCGACAATGAGCAGTTCTTC.

The chain combines TRBV5-1 with TRBJ1-2, with D possibly TRBD1 on 5 matching bases. Germline V gives CDR1 SGHRS, CDR2 YFSETQ. With 0 bases removed from V and 0 bases from J, the gap between germline ends came to 9 bases. The CDR3 runs 15 residues. The CDR3 DNA sequence: TGCGCCAGCAGCTTGGAGGGGTCAGCTAACTATGGCTACACCTTC. Translated, it gives CASSLEGSANYGYTF.

The chain has TRBV10-3 and TRBJ2-2, with D possibly TRBD2 on 5 matching bases. Per germline, CDR1 ENHRY and CDR2 SYGVKD. Trimming took off 4 bases at V and 7 bases at J, with 13 bases between the two ends. The CDR3 sequence is 14 residues long. The CDR3 DNA sequence: TGTGCCATCAGTGGAAGGGAAACTAGCGGGGAGCTGTTTTTT. It codes for CAISGRETSGELFF.

CDR3 sequence reads: CASSIDLTESLYEQYF. CDR3 nucleotides: TGTGCCAGTAGTATAGATCTTACGGAGTCTCTCTACGAGCAGTACTTC. The chain employs TRBV19 and TRBJ2-7; D gene ambiguous. Germline V gene data show CDR1 as LNHDA and CDR2 as SQIVND (reference sequence). The ends were cut back, 0 bases at V and 3 bases at J, with 15 bases in the middle. The CDR3 length is 16 residues.

The genes are TRBV7-3 and TRBJ2-3; 8 bases are a match to TRBD2. Germline lookup yields CDR1 SGHTA and CDR2 FQGTGA. Germline trimming cut 2 bases from V and 0 bases from J; bases unmatched to any gene: 1. The CDR3 loop spans 15 amino acids. CDR3 amino acids: CASSLVAGSTDTQYF. The CDR3 bases are TGTGCCAGCAGCTTAGTAGCGGGGAGCACAGATACGCAGTATTTT.

This chain joins TRBV7-9 and TRBJ2-1; the D gene is possibly TRBD1 (6 bases). V was clipped by 5 bases and J by 7 bases, with 21 bases between them. Germline-derived CDR1 and CDR2 are SEHNR and FQNEAQ (reference sequence). The CDR3 extends over 16 amino acids. CDR3 in amino acids: CASSPREAGVTNEQFF. CDR3 nucleotides: TGTGCCAGCAGCCCCCGGGAAGCAGGGGTGACTAATGAGCAGTTCTTC.

The chain joins TRBV4-3 to TRBJ2-2, with D possibly TRBD2 on 5 matching bases. Germline V gives CDR1 LGHNA, CDR2 YSLEER. V dropped 4 bases and J dropped 6 bases, with 15 bases sitting between them. This CDR3 has 15 amino acids. As DNA, the CDR3 is TGCGCCAGCAGCCGATATGTGTCGGGGTCCGGGGAGCTGTTTTTT. Amino acids: CASSRYVSGSGELFF.

This chain joins TRBV6-1 and TRBJ2-5; D is perhaps TRBD1 (5 bases). The CDR3 runs 11 residues. Germline CDR1 is MNHNS and CDR2 is SASEGT. Trimming stripped 4 bases from V and 7 bases from J, with 7 bases between. The CDR3 protein is CASSAQGTQYF. The DNA for the CDR3 is TGTGCCAGCAGTGCCCAGGGGACCCAGTACTTC.

The CDR3: CASSVTGTHQETQYF. The CDR3 DNA follows: TGTGCCAGCAGCGTGACCGGGACACACCAAGAGACCCAGTACTTC. The chain uses TRBV9 and TRBJ2-5, with a tentative D call TRBD1 (6 bases). V gave up 2 bases and J gave up 0 bases, with 11 bases separating them. The CDR3 consists of 15 residues. In germline, CDR1 is SGDLS, CDR2 YYNGEE.